The next 22 T cell receptor beta chains were all read from a single sample in a study of blood T cell repertoires in COVID-19. The method was immunoSEQ multiplex PCR; TCRdb's version includes in-frame clones alone and lacks a portion of them. Altogether about 200,000 clones are present, approximately 80% being singletons, with the ten largest covering more than 8.5%. The sample consisted of PBMCs or T cells enriched from blood (not recorded which). The receptors shown here come from a woman in her forties or fifties with acute COVID-19.

V is TRBV6-5 and J is TRBJ1-1, with D possibly being TRBD1 (5 bases). Germline CDR1 MNHEY, CDR2 SVGAGI. This CDR3 is 13 amino acids long. The V end was cut by 7 bases, the J end by 1 base, with 10 bases between. In DNA, the CDR3 is TGTGCCAGCATGAAGACAGAGAACACTGAAGCTTTCTTT. Amino acids: CASMKTENTEAFF.

V usage is TRBV7-2 and J usage is TRBJ1-6, with 10 positions matching TRBD1. With V trimmed by 6 bases and J by 10 bases, 6 bases remained unmatched. The germline CDR1 and CDR2 sequences are SGHTA and FQGNSA. The CDR3 contains 14 residues. The CDR3 sequence: CASSQGQGSSPLHF. The CDR3 coding sequence is TGTGCCAGCAGTCAGGGACAGGGGAGCTCACCCCTCCACTTT.

The chain uses TRBV29-1 and TRBJ1-2; 9 positions agree with TRBD1. Germline trimming cut 4 bases from V and 7 bases from J; bases unmatched to any gene: 4. Per the germline V gene, CDR1 is SQVTM and CDR2 is ANQGSEA. The CDR3 spans 12 residues. The CDR3 spells CSVGTGAFGYTF. CDR3 nucleotides: TGCAGCGTTGGGACAGGGGCCTTTGGCTACACCTTC. The full variable domain, completed using reference TRBV29-1 and TRBJ1-2, is SAVISQKPSRDICQRGTSLTIQCQVDSQVTMMFWYRQQPGQSLTLIATANQGSEATYESGFVIDKFPISRPNLTFSTLTVSNMSPEDSSIYLCSVGTGAFGYTFGSGTRLTVV.

A note on this clone: Other DNA sequences of this sample code for an identical CDR3. This sequence joins TRBV12-3 or TRBV12-4 and TRBJ2-3; a weak D match, TRBD1 (5 bases). The CDR3 loop spans 13 amino acids. Trimming cost V 2 bases and J 3 bases, with 6 bases left between them. The CDR3 coding sequence is TGTGCCAGCAGTTTATCAGGGACAGATACGCAGTATTTT. Residues: CASSLSGTDTQYF.

V is TRBV5-1 and J is TRBJ1-4; D remains unclear. Germline V gives CDR1 SGHRS, CDR2 YFSETQ. V was shortened by 0 bases and J by 7 bases, with 16 bases between the two germline ends. The CDR3 totals 16 residues. The CDR3 coding sequence is TGCGCCAGCAGCTTGGTAGGTTCGCGTGGGAGTGAAAAACTGTTTTTT. Its protein product is CASSLVGSRGSEKLFF.

This clone was seen just once. The chain is built from TRBV29-1 and TRBJ2-1, with TRBD2 matching over 11 bases. This CDR3 spans 15 amino acids. Per the germline V gene, CDR1 is SQVTM and CDR2 is ANQGSEA. The CDR3 bases are TGCGGGCTAGCGGGGGGTCCAAGCTCCTACAATGAGCAGTTCTTC. Protein sequence: CGLAGGPSSYNEQFF.

The CDR3 is CAWRVDRGLTGELFF. The CDR3 DNA follows: TGTGCCTGGAGGGTGGACAGGGGACTAACCGGGGAGCTGTTTTTT. J is TRBJ2-2 and V is TRBV30, with 9 bases that match TRBD1. CDR3 size: 15 residues. Trimming took 3 bases from V and 5 from J; bases not matched to a gene: 7. The germline gives CDR1 GTSNPN, CDR2 SVGIG (reference sequence).

The chain is built from TRBV7-2 and TRBJ2-7, with unresolved D. V was shortened by 5 bases and J by 0 bases, with 20 bases between the two germline ends. The CDR3 consists of 17 residues. From germline, CDR1 is SGHTA and CDR2 FQGNSA. The DNA for the CDR3 is TGTGCCAGCAGCGACTCCCCCTACCAGATCCCCTCCTACGAGCAGTACTTC. Protein: CASSDSPYQIPSYEQYF.

A few counts support this clone. The V gene is TRBV4-3, the J gene TRBJ2-2, with TRBD2 matching 8 bases. The CDR3 has 16 residues. Germline V gene data show CDR1 as LGHNA and CDR2 as YSLEER. V shed 4 bases and J 5 bases; nucleotides not matched to a gene: 9. For the CDR3, the DNA is TGCGCCAGCAGCCCCACTCGGGGGGGTATGACCGGGGAGCTGTTTTTT. Protein product: CASSPTRGGMTGELFF.

The chain couples TRBV4-3 to TRBJ1-3; D uncertain. The CDR3 covers 15 residues. Germline V CDR1 and CDR2: LGHNA, YSLEER. V was pared by 0 bases and J by 0 bases, with 6 bases between. CDR3 coding DNA: TGCGCCAGCAGCCAAGACCGGGGCTCTGGAAACACCATATATTTT. Its protein product is CASSQDRGSGNTIYF.

The chain uses TRBV27 and TRBJ2-7; tentatively, D is TRBD2 (5 bases). V lost 3 bases, J lost 1 base, and 10 bases lay in between. This CDR3 contains 14 residues. The germline V gene encodes CDR1 MNHEY and CDR2 SMNVEV (reference sequence). The chain's CDR3 is CASSLAGESYEQYF. The DNA of the CDR3 is TGTGCCAGCAGTTTGGCTGGGGAGTCCTACGAGCAGTACTTC.

As concerns this clone: A junction boundary mismatches the germline segment, possibly from a read error. The V gene is TRBV7-7, the J gene TRBJ2-5; tentative D call: TRBD1 (6 bases). The CDR3 runs 15 residues. Germline V lookup: CDR1 SSHAT, CDR2 FNYEAQ (reference sequence). The CDR3 protein is CASSLLGTPEETQYF. CDR3 sequence (DNA): TGTGCTAGCAGCTTACTCGGGACACCCGAGGAGACCCAGTACTTC.

This clone was detected only a few times. This chain connects TRBV24-1 to TRBJ2-2, with a possible D match to TRBD2 (6 bases). CDR3 length equals 16 residues. Germline CDR1 KGHDR, CDR2 SFDVKD. V was pared by 4 bases and J by 0 bases, with 11 bases between. CDR3 sequence: CATSDPGLPNTGELFF. In DNA, the CDR3 is TGTGCCACCAGTGACCCGGGACTCCCGAACACCGGGGAGCTGTTTTTT.

The chain couples TRBV7-2 to TRBJ1-5, with 9 bases identical to TRBD1. CDR1 is SGHTA and CDR2 is FQGNSA in the germline V gene. The ends lost 3 bases at V and 9 bases at J; junction bases unmatched: 9. The CDR3 runs 15 residues. The CDR3 bases are TGTGCCAGCAGCTTCACAGGGGGCGCTAGTTCGCCCCAGCATTTT. It translates to CASSFTGGASSPQHF.

The chain joins TRBV7-2 to TRBJ2-7; TRBD1 matches 8 bases. Germline values: CDR1 SGHTA, CDR2 FQGNSA. The CDR3 sequence is 16 residues long. J was trimmed by 1 base and V by 5 bases; bases with no gene match: 10. The CDR3 region has the DNA TGTGCCAGCAGCCCTGGACAGGGACGCGATTCCTACGAGCAGTACTTC. It encodes CASSPGQGRDSYEQYF.

This sequence joins TRBV28 and TRBJ2-7; perhaps TRBD1 as D (5 bases). The V and J ends lost 6 bases and 7 bases respectively, with 25 bases between them. The CDR3 runs 16 residues. Germline loops: CDR1 MDHEN, CDR2 SYDVKM. CDR3 region: CASSPQTAGPLEEQYF. Written as DNA, the CDR3 is TGTGCCAGCAGCCCCCAAACGGCAGGGCCATTGGAAGAGCAGTACTTC.

This sequence joins TRBV7-6 and TRBJ1-1; TRBD1 might be the D (6 bases). The V gene's germline CDR1 is SGHVS and CDR2 FNYEAQ. The CDR3 is 15 residues long. The V end lost 6 bases, the J end lost 0 bases, and 14 bases lay between the germline ends. The CDR3 is CASRPDSPMNTEAFF. CDR3 nucleotides: TGTGCCAGCAGACCGGACAGTCCCATGAACACTGAAGCTTTCTTT.

As DNA, the CDR3 is TGTGCCAGCAGCTTGGGGCTAGCGGGGAACAATGAGCAGTTCTTC. It is translated as CASSLGLAGNNEQFF. The gene calls are TRBV11-3 and TRBJ2-1; 9 bases are a match to TRBD2. The CDR3 spans 15 residues. Germline values: CDR1 SGHNT, CDR2 YENEEA. The trim removed 3 bases at V and 5 bases at J, leaving 5 bases unmatched.

The gene calls are TRBV19 and TRBJ2-7, with 7 bases lining up with TRBD2. Germline V lookup: CDR1 LNHDA, CDR2 SQIVND (reference sequence). The CDR3 is made up of 17 amino acids. Unmatched junction bases numbered 17, after V lost 5 bases and J lost 4 bases. CDR3 nucleotide sequence: TGTGCCAGTAGTCTCCAGTTTGGCGGGAGCCTTCGGTACGAGCAGTACTTC. The encoded protein is CASSLQFGGSLRYEQYF.

The chain recombines TRBV27 with TRBJ2-5; a weak D match, TRBD2 (5 bases). Germline V gene lookup returns CDR1 MNHEY and CDR2 SMNVEV (reference sequence). Trimming pared 10 bases from V and 4 bases from J, leaving 13 bases between. The CDR3 runs 12 residues. In nucleotides, the CDR3 is TGTGCCACCACCTTTCGGGGAGAGACCCAGTACTTC. It is translated as CATTFRGETQYF.

The chain has TRBV6-5 and TRBJ2-1; D remains unclear. Looked up from germline, CDR1 is MNHEY and CDR2 is SVGAGI. V shed 2 bases and J shed 0 bases, with 8 bases lying between them. This CDR3 is built from 15 residues. This CDR3 reads CASSYRRFSYNEQFF. The DNA for the CDR3 is TGTGCCAGCAGTTACCGGCGGTTCTCCTACAATGAGCAGTTCTTC.

The gene calls are TRBV6-2 or TRBV6-3 and TRBJ1-1; 8 bases match TRBD1. Germline-derived CDR1 and CDR2 are MNHEY and SVGEGT. CDR3 length: 12 residues. Germline trimming cut 2 bases from V and 11 bases from J; bases unmatched to any gene: 4. The CDR3 DNA follows: TGTGCCAGCAGTTACCGGGGGACAGGCGCTTTCTTT. Translated, it gives CASSYRGTGAFF.